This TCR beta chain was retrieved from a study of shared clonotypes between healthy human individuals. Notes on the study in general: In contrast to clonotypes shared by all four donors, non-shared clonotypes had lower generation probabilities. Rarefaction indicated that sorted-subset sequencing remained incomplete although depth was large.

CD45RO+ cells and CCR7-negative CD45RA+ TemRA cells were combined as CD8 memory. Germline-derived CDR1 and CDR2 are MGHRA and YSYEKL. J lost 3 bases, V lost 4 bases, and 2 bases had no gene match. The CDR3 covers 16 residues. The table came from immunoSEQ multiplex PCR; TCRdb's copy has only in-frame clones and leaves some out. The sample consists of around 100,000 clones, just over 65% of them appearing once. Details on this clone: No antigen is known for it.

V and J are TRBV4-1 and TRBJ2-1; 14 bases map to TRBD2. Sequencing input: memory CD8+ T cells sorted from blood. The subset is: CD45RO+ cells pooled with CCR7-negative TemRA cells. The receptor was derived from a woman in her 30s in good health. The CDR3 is CASSPGLAGVYNEQFF. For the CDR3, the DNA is TGCGCCAGCAGCCCGGGACTAGCGGGAGTCTACAATGAGCAGTTCTTC.